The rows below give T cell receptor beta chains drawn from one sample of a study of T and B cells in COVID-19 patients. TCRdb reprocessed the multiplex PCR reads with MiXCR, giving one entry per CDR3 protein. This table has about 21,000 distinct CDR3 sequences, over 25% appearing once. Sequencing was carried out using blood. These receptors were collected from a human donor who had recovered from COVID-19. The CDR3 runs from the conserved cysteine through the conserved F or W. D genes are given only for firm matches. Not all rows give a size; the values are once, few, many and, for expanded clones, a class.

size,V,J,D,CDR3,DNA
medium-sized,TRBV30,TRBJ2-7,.,CAWTRVGFEQYF,TGTGCCTGGACCAGGGTAGGGTTCGAGCAGTACTTC
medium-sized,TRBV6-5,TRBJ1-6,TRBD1,CASSTGQGAVNLHF,TGTGCCAGCAGTACGGGGCAGGGGGCGGTGAACCTCCACTTT
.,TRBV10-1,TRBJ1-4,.,CASSSRLNEKLFF,TGCGCCAGCAGCAGCCGGTTAAATGAAAAACTGTTTTTT
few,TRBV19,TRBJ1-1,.,CASSIDSRHRNTEAFF,TGTGCCAGTAGTATAGATTCGAGACACCGGAACACTGAAGCTTTCTTT
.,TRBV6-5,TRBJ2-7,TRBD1,CASSYSGTGLVYEQYF,TGTGCCAGCAGTTACTCGGGGACAGGGCTAGTGTACGAGCAGTACTTC
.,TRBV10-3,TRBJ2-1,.,CAISVRPSSYNEQFF,TGTGCCATCAGTGTCCGGCCTTCCTCCTACAATGAGCAGTTCTTC
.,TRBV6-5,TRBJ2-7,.,CASSYTRPSYEQYF,TGTGCCAGCAGTTACACCCGCCCCTCCTACGAGCAGTACTTC
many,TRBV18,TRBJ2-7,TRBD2,CASSPPGTTPAEQYF,TGTGCCAGCTCACCACCTGGGACTACCCCTGCGGAGCAGTACTTC
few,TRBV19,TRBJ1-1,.,CASSFGDRNTEAFF,TGTGCCAGTAGTTTTGGTGACAGAAACACTGAAGCTTTCTTT
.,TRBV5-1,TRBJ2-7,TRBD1,CASSLRGLDRGDEQYF,TGCGCCAGCAGCTTGAGAGGTCTGGACAGGGGCGACGAGCAGTACTTC
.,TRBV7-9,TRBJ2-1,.,CASRKGYNEQFF,TGTGCCAGCAGGAAGGGTTACAATGAGCAGTTCTTC
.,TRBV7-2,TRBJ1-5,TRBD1,CASSLQGVSNQPQHF,TGTGCCAGCAGCTTACAGGGGGTCAGCAATCAGCCCCAGCATTTT
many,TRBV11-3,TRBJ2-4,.,CASSSTGQPSVQYF,TGTGCCTCATCTTCCACGGGGCAGCCGTCCGTTCAGTACTTC
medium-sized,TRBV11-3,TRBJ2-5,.,CASSLGRQEETQYF,TGTGCCAGCAGCTTGGGACGACAAGAAGAGACCCAGTACTTC
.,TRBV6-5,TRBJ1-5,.,CASSNRDRILYSNQPQHF,TGTGCCAGCAGTAACCGGGACCGCATCTTATATAGCAATCAGCCCCAGCATTTT
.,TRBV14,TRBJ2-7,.,CASNRGRDGHLGRICEQYF,TGTGCCAGCAACCGAGGCCGGGACGGACATCTAGGTAGAATTTGCGAGCAGTACTTC
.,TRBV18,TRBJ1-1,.,CASSPGFGANTEAFF,TGTGCCAGCTCACCGGGATTTGGAGCAAACACTGAAGCTTTCTTT
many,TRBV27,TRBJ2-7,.,CASSPNRQSSYEQYF,TGTGCCAGCTCTCCAAACAGGCAGAGCTCCTACGAGCAGTACTTC
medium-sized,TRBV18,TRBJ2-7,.,CASSPPTAESYEQYF,TGTGCCAGCTCACCACCTACGGCGGAGTCCTACGAGCAGTACTTC
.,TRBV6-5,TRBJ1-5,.,CASRADHSNQPQHF,TGTGCCAGCAGAGCGGACCATAGCAATCAGCCCCAGCATTTT
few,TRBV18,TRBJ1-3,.,CASSESGPDSGNTIYF,TGTGCCAGCTCCGAAAGCGGACCCGACTCTGGAAACACCATATATTTT
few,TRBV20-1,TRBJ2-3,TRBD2,CSARDLGTSGNTQYF,TGCAGTGCTAGAGATCTAGGGACTAGCGGGAATACGCAGTATTTT
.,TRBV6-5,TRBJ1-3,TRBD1,CASSYSPGQGRNTIYF,TGTGCCAGCAGTTACAGCCCGGGACAGGGGAGAAACACCATATATTTT